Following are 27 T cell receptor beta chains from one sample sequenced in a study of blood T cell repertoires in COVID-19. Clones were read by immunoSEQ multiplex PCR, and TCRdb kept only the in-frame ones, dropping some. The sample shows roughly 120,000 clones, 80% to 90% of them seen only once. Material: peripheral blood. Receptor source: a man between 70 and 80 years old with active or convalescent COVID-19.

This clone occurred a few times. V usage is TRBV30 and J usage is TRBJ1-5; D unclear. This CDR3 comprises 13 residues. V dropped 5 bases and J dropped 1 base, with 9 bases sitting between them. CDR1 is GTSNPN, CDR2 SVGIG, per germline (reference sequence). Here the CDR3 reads CAWGGLSNQPQHF. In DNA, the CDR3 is TGTGCCTGGGGCGGACTGAGCAATCAGCCCCAGCATTTT.

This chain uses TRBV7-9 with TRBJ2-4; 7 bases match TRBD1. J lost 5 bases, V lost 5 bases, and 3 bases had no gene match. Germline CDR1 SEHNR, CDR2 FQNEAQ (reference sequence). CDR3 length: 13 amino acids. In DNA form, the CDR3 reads TGTGCCAGCAGCGACAGGGTTGAAAACATTCAGTACTTC. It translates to CASSDRVENIQYF.

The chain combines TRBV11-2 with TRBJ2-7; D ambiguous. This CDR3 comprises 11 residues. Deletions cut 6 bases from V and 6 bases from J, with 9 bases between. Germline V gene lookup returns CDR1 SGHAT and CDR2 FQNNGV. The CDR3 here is CASSRPGEQYF. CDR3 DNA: TGTGCCAGCAGTAGGCCGGGCGAGCAGTACTTC.

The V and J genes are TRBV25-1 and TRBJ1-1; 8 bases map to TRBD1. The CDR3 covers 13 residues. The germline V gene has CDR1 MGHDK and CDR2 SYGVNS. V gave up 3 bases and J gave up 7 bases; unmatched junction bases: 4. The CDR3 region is CASSDLDRGEAFF. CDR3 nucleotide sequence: TGTGCCAGCAGTGATCTAGACAGGGGTGAAGCTTTCTTT.

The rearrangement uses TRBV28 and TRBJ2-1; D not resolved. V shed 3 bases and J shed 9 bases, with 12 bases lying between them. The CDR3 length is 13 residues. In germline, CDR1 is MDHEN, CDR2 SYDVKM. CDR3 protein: CASSLPSSGEQFF. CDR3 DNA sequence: TGTGCCAGCAGTTTGCCGTCCTCGGGTGAGCAGTTCTTC.

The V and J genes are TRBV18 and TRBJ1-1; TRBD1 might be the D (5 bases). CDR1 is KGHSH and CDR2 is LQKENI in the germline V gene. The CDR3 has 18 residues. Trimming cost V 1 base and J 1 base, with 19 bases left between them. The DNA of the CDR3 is TGTGCCAGCTCACCACGGCTCCATTTGACAGTACAGAACACTGAAGCTTTCTTT. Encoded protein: CASSPRLHLTVQNTEAFF.

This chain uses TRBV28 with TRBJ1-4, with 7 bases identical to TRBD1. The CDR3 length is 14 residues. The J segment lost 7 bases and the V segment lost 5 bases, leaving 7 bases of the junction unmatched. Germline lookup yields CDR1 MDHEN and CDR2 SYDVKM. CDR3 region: CASSPPGQLEKLFF. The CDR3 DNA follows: TGTGCCAGCAGTCCACCGGGACAGCTTGAAAAACTGTTTTTT.

The CDR3 loop reads CASSLTGPGELFF. In nucleotides, the CDR3 is TGTGCCAGCAGCTTGACAGGGCCCGGGGAGCTGTTTTTT. V usage is TRBV11-3 and J usage is TRBJ2-2, with 7 bases lining up with TRBD1. V lost 3 bases to trimming and J lost 6 bases; unmatched junction nucleotides: 1. Germline lookup yields CDR1 SGHNT and CDR2 YENEEA. The CDR3 has 13 amino acids.

The CDR3 sequence: CASSLRRGNEQFF. DNA for the CDR3: TGTGCCAGCAGTTTGCGTCGGGGGAATGAGCAGTTCTTC. V gene TRBV27 combines with J gene TRBJ2-1, with D possibly being TRBD2 (6 bases). Germline CDR1 reads MNHEY; CDR2 reads SMNVEV (reference sequence). Trimming removed 3 bases at V and 7 bases at J, with 10 bases between. This CDR3 spans 13 amino acids.

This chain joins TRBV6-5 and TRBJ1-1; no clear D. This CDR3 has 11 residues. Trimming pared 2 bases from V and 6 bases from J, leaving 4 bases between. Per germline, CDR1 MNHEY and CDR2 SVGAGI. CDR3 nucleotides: TGTGCCAGCAGTTACGGAGCTGAAGCTTTCTTT. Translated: CASSYGAEAFF.

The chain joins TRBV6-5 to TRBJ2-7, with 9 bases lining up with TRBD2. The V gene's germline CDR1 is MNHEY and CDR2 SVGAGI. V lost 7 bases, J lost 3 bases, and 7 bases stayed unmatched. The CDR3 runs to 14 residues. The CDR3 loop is CASTVQTSGYEQYF. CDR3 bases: TGTGCCAGCACCGTACAGACTAGCGGCTACGAGCAGTACTTC.

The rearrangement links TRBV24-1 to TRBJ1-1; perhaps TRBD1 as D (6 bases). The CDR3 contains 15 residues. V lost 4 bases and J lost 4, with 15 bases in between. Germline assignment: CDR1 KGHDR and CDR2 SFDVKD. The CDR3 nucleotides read TGTGCCACCAGTGACCCCGGCAGGGGCATCACTGAAGCTTTCTTT. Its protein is CATSDPGRGITEAFF.

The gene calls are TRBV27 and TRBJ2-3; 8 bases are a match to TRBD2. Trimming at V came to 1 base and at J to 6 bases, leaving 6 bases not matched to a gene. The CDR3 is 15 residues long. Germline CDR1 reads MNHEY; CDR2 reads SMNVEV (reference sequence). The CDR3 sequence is CASSLFAGGRDTQYF. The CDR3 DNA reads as TGTGCCAGCAGTTTATTCGCGGGGGGCAGGGATACGCAGTATTTT.

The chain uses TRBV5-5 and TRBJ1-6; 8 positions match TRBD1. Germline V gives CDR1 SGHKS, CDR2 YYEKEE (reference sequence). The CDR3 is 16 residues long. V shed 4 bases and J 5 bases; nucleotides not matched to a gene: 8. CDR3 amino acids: CASSISTGVNNSPLHF. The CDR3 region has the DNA TGTGCCAGCAGCATATCGACAGGGGTAAATAATTCACCCCTCCACTTT.

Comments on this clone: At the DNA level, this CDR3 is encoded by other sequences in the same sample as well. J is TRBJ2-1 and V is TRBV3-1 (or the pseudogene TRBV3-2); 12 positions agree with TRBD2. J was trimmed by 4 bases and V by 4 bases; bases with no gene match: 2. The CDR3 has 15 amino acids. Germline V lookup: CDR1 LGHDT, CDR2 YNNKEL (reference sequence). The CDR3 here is CASSLTSGSYNEQFF. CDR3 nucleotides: TGTGCCAGCAGCCTGACTAGCGGGAGTTACAATGAGCAGTTCTTC.

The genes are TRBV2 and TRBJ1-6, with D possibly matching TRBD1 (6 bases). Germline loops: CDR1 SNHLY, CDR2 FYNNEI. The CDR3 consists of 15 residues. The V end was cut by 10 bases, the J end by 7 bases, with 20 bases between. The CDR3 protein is CATTTGGAGNSPLHF. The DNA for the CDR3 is TGTGCCACAACAACGGGGGGCGCAGGGAATTCACCCCTCCACTTT. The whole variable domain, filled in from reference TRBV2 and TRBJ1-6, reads EPEVTQTPSHQVTQMGQEVILRCVPISNHLYFYWYRQILGQKVEFLVSFYNNEISEKSEIFDDQFSVERPDGSNFTLKIRSTKLEDSAMYFCATTTGGAGNSPLHFGNGTRLTVT.

As DNA, the CDR3 is TGTGCCAGCAGCGTCACGGGGGAGGATCAGCCCCAGCATTTT. Its protein is CASSVTGEDQPQHF. The J gene is TRBJ1-5, the V gene TRBV9; D might be TRBD1 (5 bases). From germline, CDR1 is SGDLS and CDR2 YYNGEE. The V gene lost 2 bases and the J gene lost 5 bases, with 11 bases spanning the gap. The CDR3 is made up of 14 amino acids.

The CDR3 loop is CASSAGQPPGPQHF. Here the CDR3 DNA reads TGTGCCAGCAGTGCGGGACAGCCCCCGGGGCCCCAGCATTTT. The chain couples TRBV2 to TRBJ1-5; TRBD1 aligns across 7 bases. This CDR3 has 14 residues. CDR1 is SNHLY, CDR2 FYNNEI, per germline. Germline trimming cut 4 bases from V and 9 bases from J; bases unmatched to any gene: 9.

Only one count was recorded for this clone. The CDR3 DNA reads TGCAGTGCTAGTATTGCTAGCGGAACAGATACGCAGTATTTT. Residues: CSASIASGTDTQYF. The chain couples TRBV20-1 to TRBJ2-3; 7 positions match TRBD2. CDR1 and CDR2 from the germline V gene are DFQATT and SNEGSKA (reference sequence). This CDR3 spans 14 amino acids. V dropped 3 bases and J dropped 3; count of bases not matched to a gene: 6.

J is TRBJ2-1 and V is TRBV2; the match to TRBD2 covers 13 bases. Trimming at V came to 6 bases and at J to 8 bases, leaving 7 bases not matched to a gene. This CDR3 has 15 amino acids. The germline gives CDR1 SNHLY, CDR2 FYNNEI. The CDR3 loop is CASSPGTSGIYEQFF. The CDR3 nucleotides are TGTGCCAGCAGCCCCGGGACTAGCGGGATCTATGAGCAGTTCTTC.

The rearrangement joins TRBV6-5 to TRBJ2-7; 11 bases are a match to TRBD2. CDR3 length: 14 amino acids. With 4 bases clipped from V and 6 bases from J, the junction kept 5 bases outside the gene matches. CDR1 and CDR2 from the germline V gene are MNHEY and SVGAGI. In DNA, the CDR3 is TGTGCCAGCAGTTTTACTAGCGGGAGCTCCGAGCAGTACTTC. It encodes CASSFTSGSSEQYF.

The CDR3 nucleotides read TGTGCCAGCAGCCCCGGGACTGACAATTCACCCCTCCACTTT. This translates into CASSPGTDNSPLHF. This chain joins TRBV5-8 and TRBJ1-6, with D possibly TRBD1 on 5 matching bases. Looked up from germline, CDR1 is SGHTS and CDR2 is YDEGEE. The CDR3 length is 14 residues. Deletions cut 4 bases from V and 7 bases from J, with 12 bases between.

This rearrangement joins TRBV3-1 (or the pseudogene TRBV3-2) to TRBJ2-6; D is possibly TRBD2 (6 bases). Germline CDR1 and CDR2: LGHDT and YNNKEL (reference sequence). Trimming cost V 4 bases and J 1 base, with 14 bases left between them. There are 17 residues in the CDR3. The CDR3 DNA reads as TGTGCCAGCAGCCCCCCCGGGGGATTATCTGGGGCCAACGTCCTGACTTTC. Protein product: CASSPPGGLSGANVLTF.

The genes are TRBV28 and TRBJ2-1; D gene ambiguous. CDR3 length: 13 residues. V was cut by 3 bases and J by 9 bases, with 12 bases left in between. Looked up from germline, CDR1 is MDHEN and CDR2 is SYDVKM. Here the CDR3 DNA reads TGTGCCAGCAGTTTCTCCTACCTTCCTGAGCAGTTCTTC. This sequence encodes CASSFSYLPEQFF.

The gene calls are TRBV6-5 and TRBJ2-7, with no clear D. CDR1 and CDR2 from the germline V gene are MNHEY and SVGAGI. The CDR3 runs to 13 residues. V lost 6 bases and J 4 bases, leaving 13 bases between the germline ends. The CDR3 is CASRLTSGYEQYF. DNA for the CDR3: TGTGCCAGCAGGCTCACTTCGGGTTACGAGCAGTACTTC.

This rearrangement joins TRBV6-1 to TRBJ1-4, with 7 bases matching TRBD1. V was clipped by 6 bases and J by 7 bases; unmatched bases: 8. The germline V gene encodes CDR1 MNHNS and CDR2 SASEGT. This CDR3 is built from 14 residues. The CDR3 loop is CASSSGTDIEKLFF. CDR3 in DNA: TGTGCCAGCAGCTCCGGGACAGATATTGAAAAACTGTTTTTT.

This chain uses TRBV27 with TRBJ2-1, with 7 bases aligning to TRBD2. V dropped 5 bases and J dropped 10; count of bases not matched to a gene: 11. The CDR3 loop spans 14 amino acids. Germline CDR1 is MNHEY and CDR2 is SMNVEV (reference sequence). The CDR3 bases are TGTGCCAGCAGTCCCCGGGGAGGGGCAGAGGAGCAGTTCTTC. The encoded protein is CASSPRGGAEEQFF.